The following is a T cell receptor beta chain sequence with its context. The antigen remains undetermined. Sequencing used immunoSEQ multiplex PCR; TCRdb keeps in-frame clones, though not all of them. This sample carries over 1.4 million clones, roughly 97% of them seen once, and the ten largest clones take about 1.2%. The data are from a study of shared clonotypes between healthy human individuals. In the study overall: Donors had three CD4 naive, three CD4 memory, two CD8 naive and one CD8 memory plate apiece.

The study separated CD4+ cells into CD45RA+ naive and CD45RA-negative memory subsets. Study results and caveats: Although depth was large, rarefaction showed that sequencing of the sorted subsets was incomplete. The sole specimen, blood, was sampled, and tissue repertoires likely differ.

Sequencing was carried out using naive CD4+ T cells sorted from blood. Subset reported: CD45RA+ positively selected. This clonotype originated in a young man in good health.

The CDR3 loop reads CASSVRDMGPDEQYF. DNA of the CDR3: TGTGCCAGCAGCGTAAGGGACATGGGGCCGGACGAGCAGTACTTC. The chain couples TRBV9 to TRBJ2-7, with a tentative D call TRBD1 (6 bases). This CDR3 has 15 amino acids. The V gene lost 1 base and the J gene lost 5 bases, with 16 bases spanning the gap. CDR1 is SGDLS and CDR2 is YYNGEE in the germline V gene.